The rows below give T cell receptor beta chains drawn from one sample of a study of T cells in Graves' hyperthyroidism and ophthalmopathy. Each CDR3 protein is one row after TCRdb ran MiXCR on the multiplex PCR reads. The data hold 200,000 to 250,000 distinct CDR3 sequences, with about 24% observed a single time. Material for sequencing was blood. The receptors were sampled from a middle-aged woman with Graves' ophthalmopathy. The conserved cysteine and the conserved F or W are not part of the CDR3 here. The size field is filled for only some rows; it gives once, few, many or a size class.

V: TRBV24-1; size: many; J: TRBJ2-7; CDR3: ATSEVGLAGNEQY
V: TRBV29-1; size: .; J: TRBJ1-1; CDR3: SVEDGRQNTEAF
V: TRBV20-1; size: once; J: TRBJ1-1; CDR3: SARDRDRMNTEAF
V: TRBV28; size: many; J: TRBJ2-7; CDR3: ASSLSDVGLAVYEQY
V: TRBV7-9; size: .; J: TRBJ2-1; CDR3: ASSFYGLAGDEQF
V: TRBV4-2; size: many; J: TRBJ2-2; CDR3: ASSQGGGSTGELF
V: TRBV18; size: few; J: TRBJ2-2; CDR3: ASSSTGGRTGELF
V: TRBV30; size: many; J: TRBJ2-2; CDR3: AWSGQNTGELF
V: TRBV20-1; size: many; J: TRBJ2-5; CDR3: SARLGTSGSWQETQY
V: TRBV19; size: .; J: TRBJ1-1; CDR3: ASRLAGRGDTEAF
V: TRBV28; size: many; J: TRBJ1-2; CDR3: ASSSGQPTNYGYT
V: TRBV13; size: many; J: TRBJ1-2; CDR3: ASSFWRGNGYT
V: TRBV10-3; size: few; J: TRBJ1-5; CDR3: ASSKSTGGFNQPQH
V: TRBV28; size: many; J: TRBJ1-5; CDR3: ASSRAVKAGQPQH
V: TRBV12-3/TRBV12-4; size: many; J: TRBJ2-7; CDR3: ASRPGTGDEQY
V: TRBV20-1; size: many; J: TRBJ1-4; CDR3: SARGTGLNEKLF
V: TRBV28; size: many; J: TRBJ1-5; CDR3: ASSAPFQGARVNQPQH
V: TRBV7-8; size: many; J: TRBJ2-7; CDR3: ASIKDRGHNEQY
V: TRBV10-2; size: many; J: TRBJ2-7; CDR3: ASSDTSGYEQY
V: TRBV27; size: many; J: TRBJ2-3; CDR3: ASSRTRGADTQY
V: TRBV5-6; size: many; J: TRBJ2-5; CDR3: ASSPEAFQETQY
V: TRBV2; size: many; J: TRBJ1-2; CDR3: ASRDSNYGYT
V: TRBV4-1; size: many; J: TRBJ2-5; CDR3: ASSQVRPSGRAGEETQY
V: TRBV4-1; size: many; J: TRBJ2-7; CDR3: ASSQAGGPPYEQY